This is a list of T cell receptor beta chains from one sample in a study of human T cells and chemical hapten exposure. MiXCR was run by TCRdb on the RACE reads, yielding one entry per CDR3 protein. The sample has tens of thousands of distinct CDR3 sequences; 10% to 13% are singletons. The starting material was whole blood, obtained in connection with sensitization to the hapten diphenylcyclopropenone (DPC). The receptors here all came from a woman aged 50 to 60 with alopecia areata. Some clones in this sample may be carry-over from other donors' samples. Each CDR3 is given with its conserved first and last residue. The D gene is left open where the match is weak. The listing skips clone size in some rows; elsewhere it reads once, few, many or a size class.

>TRBV7-9|-|TRBJ2-7|TRBD1
CASSSQGAKSYEQYF
TGTGCCAGCAGCTCTCAGGGGGCGAAGTCCTACGAGCAGTACTTC
>TRBV3-1|-|TRBJ2-7|TRBD1
CASSHRTGSSYEQYF
TGTGCCAGCAGCCACAGGACAGGGAGCTCCTACGAGCAGTACTTC
>TRBV3-1|few|TRBJ1-5|TRBD1
CASSPGQLNQPQHF
TGTGCCAGCAGCCCGGGACAGCTAAATCAGCCCCAGCATTTT
>TRBV20-1|many|TRBJ2-7|TRBD1
CSAPGQGSDEQYF
TGCAGTGCCCCGGGACAGGGAAGCGACGAGCAGTACTTC
>TRBV7-6|medium-sized|TRBJ2-3|TRBD2
CASSTPWASGFTDTQYF
TGTGCCAGCAGCACCCCCTGGGCTAGCGGGTTCACAGATACGCAGTATTTT
>TRBV11-2|-|TRBJ2-2|-
CASSLERTGELFF
TGTGCCAGCAGCTTAGAGAGGACCGGGGAGCTGTTTTTT
>TRBV3-1|many|TRBJ2-4|-
CASSQAATSKNIQYF
TGTGCCAGCAGCCAAGCGGCCACGAGCAAAAACATTCAGTACTTC
>TRBV3-1|-|TRBJ1-1|-
CASSQAKTMNTEAFF
TGTGCCAGCAGCCAAGCGAAGACCATGAACACTGAAGCTTTCTTT
>TRBV7-2|-|TRBJ2-7|-
CASSLARSAGRSYEQYF
TGTGCCAGCAGCTTGGCCAGGTCTGCGGGTCGCTCCTACGAGCAGTACTTC
>TRBV3-1|few|TRBJ2-1|TRBD1
CASSRNAGGAYNEQFF
TGTGCCAGCAGCAGAAACGCAGGGGGTGCTTACAATGAGCAGTTCTTC
>TRBV6-2/TRBV6-3|few|TRBJ2-5|-
CASSYAPYRALQETQYF
TGTGCCAGCAGTTACGCCCCGTACAGGGCCCTCCAAGAGACCCAGTACTTC
>TRBV7-9|many|TRBJ2-5|TRBD1
CASSLDRAETQYF
TGTGCCAGCAGCTTGGACAGGGCAGAGACCCAGTACTTC
>TRBV29-1|medium-sized|TRBJ2-7|-
CSFSGVSSYEQYF
TGCAGCTTCTCCGGGGTCAGCTCCTACGAGCAGTACTTC
>TRBV2|many|TRBJ2-3|-
CASAVAADTQYF
TGTGCCAGCGCAGTGGCTGCAGATACGCAGTATTTT
>TRBV5-1|-|TRBJ2-3|TRBD2
CASSLNSGTSGRTDTQYF
TGCGCCAGCAGTCTGAACTCCGGGACTAGCGGCCGCACAGATACGCAGTATTTT
>TRBV29-1|many|TRBJ2-1|-
CSVEDLGAGYEQFF
TGCAGCGTTGAAGATCTGGGGGCGGGGTATGAGCAGTTCTTC
>TRBV30|few|TRBJ1-4|TRBD1
CAWSAMLPGQGNEKLFF
TGTGCCTGGAGTGCAATGTTACCGGGACAGGGGAATGAAAAACTGTTTTTT
>TRBV10-2|many|TRBJ1-4|-
CASSEAGGREKLFF
TGCGCCAGCAGTGAGGCGGGAGGCCGGGAAAAACTGTTTTTT
>TRBV2|few|TRBJ2-1|TRBD2
CASRLAGSYNEQFF
TGTGCCAGCAGGTTAGCGGGGTCCTACAATGAGCAGTTCTTC
>TRBV7-2|-|TRBJ1-3|TRBD1
CASSLDIQGARGNTIYF
TGTGCCAGCAGCTTAGACATACAGGGGGCTCGAGGAAACACCATATATTTT
>TRBV20-1|few|TRBJ2-3|TRBD2
CSAIALAGLADTQYF
TGCAGTGCCATTGCCCTAGCGGGACTTGCCGATACGCAGTATTTT
>TRBV6-5|few|TRBJ2-6|-
CASSYDRSGANVLTF
TGTGCCAGCAGTTACGACCGATCTGGGGCCAACGTCCTGACTTTC
>TRBV6-2/TRBV6-3|few|TRBJ1-4|-
CASSSRGRYEKLFF
TGTGCCAGCAGTTCCCGTGGGCGTTATGAAAAACTGTTTTTT
>TRBV12-3/TRBV12-4|-|TRBJ1-1|-
CASSLGPQMNTEAFF
TGTGCCAGCAGTTTAGGACCACAAATGAACACTGAAGCTTTCTTT
>TRBV7-8|many|TRBJ2-5|TRBD2
CASSFAGLGETQYF
TGTGCCAGCAGCTTTGCAGGACTAGGAGAGACCCAGTACTTC
>TRBV6-5|-|TRBJ2-5|-
CASTSGRSFRGQYF
TGTGCCAGCACCTCCGGACGCTCCTTCAGGGGCCAGTACTTC
>TRBV27|many|TRBJ2-6|-
CASSPLGANVLTF
TGTGCCAGCAGCCCACTCGGGGCCAACGTCCTGACTTTC
>TRBV20-1|-|TRBJ1-4|-
CSARADGEREKLFF
TGCAGTGCTAGAGCGGACGGCGAGAGAGAAAAACTGTTTTTT
>TRBV3-1|-|TRBJ2-2|TRBD1
CASRRQGRSNTGELFF
TGTGCCAGCAGGCGACAGGGGCGTTCGAACACCGGGGAGCTGTTTTTT
>TRBV7-9|few|TRBJ2-3|TRBD2
CASSFAGLAGDADTQYF
TGTGCCAGCAGCTTCGCTGGACTAGCGGGAGATGCAGATACGCAGTATTTT
>TRBV10-2|-|TRBJ1-1|TRBD1
CASKTEGAQNTEAFF
TGCGCCAGCAAAACGGAGGGGGCGCAGAACACTGAAGCTTTCTTT
>TRBV29-1|-|TRBJ1-1|TRBD1
CSVVRTGRNTEAFF
TGCAGCGTTGTCCGGACAGGACGGAACACTGAAGCTTTCTTT
>TRBV7-9|few|TRBJ2-3|-
CASSSPRPTDTQYF
TGTGCCAGCAGTTCCCCACGGCCTACAGATACGCAGTATTTT
>TRBV29-1|-|TRBJ2-1|TRBD2
CSATSGIRVEQFF
TGCAGCGCCACTAGCGGGATAAGGGTTGAGCAGTTCTTC
>TRBV27|-|TRBJ2-3|-
CASSLFGAATQYF
TGTGCCAGCAGTTTATTCGGTGCGGCTACGCAGTATTTT
>TRBV6-6|few|TRBJ1-5|-
CASGGNQPQHF
TGTGCCAGCGGGGGAAATCAGCCCCAGCATTTT
>TRBV6-2/TRBV6-3|-|TRBJ2-3|-
CASSFTTDTQYF
TGTGCCAGCAGTTTTACTACAGATACGCAGTATTTT
>TRBV7-2|many|TRBJ2-3|-
CASSPLADTQYF
TGTGCCAGCAGTCCCTTAGCAGATACGCAGTATTTT
>TRBV20-1|few|TRBJ2-3|TRBD2
CSARENLGLADDTQYF
TGCAGTGCTAGAGAAAATCTTGGACTAGCGGACGATACGCAGTATTTT
>TRBV28|few|TRBJ1-1|-
CASRGVLVNTEAFF
TGTGCCAGCCGCGGAGTCCTGGTGAACACTGAAGCTTTCTTT
>TRBV18|few|TRBJ1-5|-
CASSPTPGRDSNQPQHF
TGTGCCAGCTCACCCACACCCGGCAGAGATAGCAATCAGCCCCAGCATTTT
>TRBV18|-|TRBJ1-4|-
CASSPPGRTNEKLFF
TGTGCCAGCTCACCACCTGGCAGAACTAATGAAAAACTGTTTTTT
>TRBV30|-|TRBJ1-6|-
CAWSVPSFNSPLHF
TGTGCCTGGAGTGTACCCAGTTTTAATTCACCCCTCCACTTT
>TRBV12-3/TRBV12-4|many|TRBJ1-1|TRBD1
CASSLGQGTEAFF
TGTGCCAGCAGTTTAGGACAGGGGACTGAAGCTTTCTTT
>TRBV15|few|TRBJ2-3|-
CATGGMWERSTDTQYF
TGTGCCACCGGAGGGATGTGGGAGAGGAGCACAGATACGCAGTATTTT
>TRBV6-1|once|TRBJ2-7|-
CASKIGEEQYF
TGTGCCAGCAAGATAGGGGAGGAGCAGTACTTC
>TRBV10-3|-|TRBJ2-3|-
CAIKRHRKGTDTQYF
TGTGCCATCAAAAGACACAGAAAGGGGACAGATACGCAGTATTTT
>TRBV5-1|few|TRBJ2-2|TRBD1
CASSLRTGTRPGELFF
TGCGCCAGCAGCTTGCGGACAGGAACGCGGCCCGGGGAGCTGTTTTTT
>TRBV9|-|TRBJ2-7|-
CASSVGSHPEQYF
TGTGCCAGCAGCGTAGGATCCCATCCTGAGCAGTACTTC
>TRBV7-6|-|TRBJ2-5|-
CASSTKRAQETQYF
TGTGCCAGCAGCACAAAGAGGGCCCAAGAGACCCAGTACTTC
>TRBV2|few|TRBJ2-4|-
CATKPGGQNIQYF
TGTGCCACCAAACCCGGGGGCCAAAACATTCAGTACTTC
>TRBV29-1|few|TRBJ2-7|TRBD1
CSGKQGQGEQYF
TGCAGCGGAAAACAGGGGCAAGGCGAGCAGTACTTC
>TRBV28|many|TRBJ2-1|-
CASSYRYYNEQFF
TGTGCCAGCAGTTACAGGTATTACAATGAGCAGTTCTTC
>TRBV6-2/TRBV6-3|-|TRBJ2-2|-
CSSRRNTGELFF
TGTTCCAGCCGAAGAAACACCGGGGAGCTGTTTTTT
>TRBV7-6|many|TRBJ2-7|TRBD2
CASSLGTSSGYEQYF
TGTGCCAGCAGCTTAGGAACTTCTAGCGGCTACGAGCAGTACTTC
>TRBV5-4|many|TRBJ1-1|TRBD1
CASSPGQGRTEAFF
TGTGCCAGCAGCCCGGGACAGGGGAGGACTGAAGCTTTCTTT
>TRBV14|few|TRBJ1-4|TRBD1
CASSQRGQGHVYF
TGTGCCAGCAGCCAGAGAGGACAGGGCCACGTCTATTTT
>TRBV18|many|TRBJ1-5|-
CASSRADSNQPQHF
TGTGCCAGCTCACGGGCAGATAGCAATCAGCCCCAGCATTTT
>TRBV29-1|-|TRBJ2-3|-
CSVSGRSTDTQYF
TGCAGCGTTAGTGGACGGAGCACAGATACGCAGTATTTT
>TRBV20-1|many|TRBJ2-3|TRBD2
CSATGEGGIWSDTQYF
TGCAGTGCTACGGGGGAGGGCGGGATTTGGTCAGATACGCAGTATTTT